Detailed here is one T cell receptor beta chain. Clones were sequenced by immunoSEQ multiplex PCR, and TCRdb holds only the in-frame ones, with some missing. This sample has under 7,500 clones, with 85% to 90% found just once. The data derive from a study of OX40 agonist ivuxolimab in advanced cancers. There are 15 residues in the CDR3. The germline CDR1 and CDR2 sequences are SGHVS and FQNEAQ. V lost 4 bases and J lost 3; bases outside the gene matches: 7. The TCR was taken from an adult with an advanced solid tumor such as melanoma, head and neck, liver or kidney cancer. Sequenced here: CD4+ or CD8+ T cells sorted from blood, sampled in a trial of the OX40 agonist ivuxolimab. V and J are TRBV7-8 and TRBJ2-7, with 9 bases lining up with TRBD1. The CDR3 DNA is TGTGCCAGCAGCTCTAGGGGGACAGGGATCTACGAGCAGTACTTC. Encoded protein: CASSSRGTGIYEQYF.